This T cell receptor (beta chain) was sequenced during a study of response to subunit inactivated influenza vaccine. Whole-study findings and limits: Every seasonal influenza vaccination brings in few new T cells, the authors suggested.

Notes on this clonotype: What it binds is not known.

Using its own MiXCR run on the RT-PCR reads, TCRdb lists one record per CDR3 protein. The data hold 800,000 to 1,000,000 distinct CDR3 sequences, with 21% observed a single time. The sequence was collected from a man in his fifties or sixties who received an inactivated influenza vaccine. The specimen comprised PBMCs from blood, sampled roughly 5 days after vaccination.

CDR3 in amino acids: CASSPARGSHSYEQYF. CDR3 coding DNA: TGTGCCAGCTCACCCGCGAGGGGGTCTCACTCCTACGAGCAGTACTTC. V and J are TRBV18 and TRBJ2-7, with D maybe TRBD1 (6 bases). Deletions cut 3 bases from V and 0 bases from J, with 15 bases between. CDR1 and CDR2 (germline): KGHSH, LQKENI. The CDR3 has 16 amino acids.